The entry below gives a single T cell receptor beta chain sequence along with its context. J gave up 2 bases and V 6 bases, and 9 bases lay outside the gene matches. Germline V gene data show CDR1 as SGHRS and CDR2 as YFSETQ. This CDR3 has 15 residues. Measured with immunoSEQ multiplex PCR; TCRdb has only the in-frame clones, and not every one. The table lists over 150,000 clones, more than 75% of them singletons, with around 12% in the top ten. These data come from a study of blood T cell repertoires in COVID-19. The source material was peripheral blood. The chain recombines TRBV5-1 with TRBJ2-5, with 8 positions matching TRBD1. The sequence came from a woman in her 70s with COVID-19, enrolled during active disease. The CDR3 loop is CASTIGGTGQETQYF. DNA for the CDR3: TGCGCCAGCACGATAGGTGGGACAGGACAAGAGACCCAGTACTTC.